This T cell receptor beta chain was captured by sequencing in a study of a mutant IDH1 vaccine in newly diagnosed glioma. On this clone: Its specificity is not known.

Assay used: immunoSEQ multiplex PCR; TCRdb lists only in-frame clones, some missing. Counted here are some 34,000 clones, approximately 92% occurring once; the ten biggest clones make up about 5.5%. The time point: week 47, end of study. Each vaccine dose was 300 ug of mutant IDH1 20-mer peptide, with topical imiquimod. With 5 bases clipped from V and 7 bases from J, the junction kept 18 bases outside the gene matches. Germline V CDR1 and CDR2: MNHEY, SMNVEV (reference sequence). The CDR3 is 18 residues long. The sequence was collected from a middle-aged woman with glioma. This chain uses TRBV27 with TRBJ1-4, with TRBD1 identical over 8 bases. The source material was PBMCs, sampled from a glioma patient whose treatment included an IDH1 peptide vaccine. The CDR3 DNA is TGTGCCAGCAGTCTTACCGGGACAGGATCCCATCGGGGTGAAAAACTGTTTTTT. As protein: CASSLTGTGSHRGEKLFF.